These 9 T cell receptor beta chains share one sample of origin, sequenced in a study of blood T cell repertoires in COVID-19. Sequencing used immunoSEQ multiplex PCR; TCRdb keeps in-frame clones, though not all of them. The profile shows about 19,000 clones, about 87% of them singletons. Sequenced sample: peripheral blood. The receptor source for this set is a human donor in a cohort sampled during active COVID-19.

Only one count was recorded for this clone. This rearrangement joins TRBV25-1 to TRBJ2-5, with 13 bases matching TRBD2. This CDR3 is 16 amino acids long. J was trimmed by 1 base and V by 5 bases; bases with no gene match: 4. Germline loops: CDR1 MGHDK, CDR2 SYGVNS. CDR3 in amino acids: CASSTTSGRAQETQYF. The DNA of the CDR3 is TGTGCCAGCAGTACAACTAGCGGGAGGGCCCAAGAGACCCAGTACTTC.

This chain uses TRBV11-2 with TRBJ1-3; 11 positions match TRBD1. The CDR3 contains 16 residues. The V segment lost 5 bases and the J segment 4 bases; nucleotides outside the gene matches: 7. Germline assignment: CDR1 SGHAT and CDR2 FQNNGV. In nucleotides, the CDR3 is TGTGCCAGCAGCACGGGACAGGGGGTAGGCGGAAACACCATATATTTT. Protein sequence: CASSTGQGVGGNTIYF.

The chain joins TRBV28 to TRBJ1-4, with 9 bases matching TRBD1. The V and J ends lost 8 bases and 6 bases, in that order; junction bases with no gene match: 13. CDR1 is MDHEN and CDR2 is SYDVKM in the germline V gene. The CDR3 spans 16 residues. The CDR3 sequence: CASVGQGYGVDEKLFF. As DNA, the CDR3 is TGTGCCAGCGTGGGACAGGGATATGGGGTCGATGAAAAACTGTTTTTT.

V usage is TRBV6-2 or TRBV6-3 and J usage is TRBJ2-1; TRBD1 matches at 8 bases. CDR3 length equals 15 residues. V lost 6 bases and J lost 6; bases outside the gene matches: 10. Germline V gives CDR1 MNHEY, CDR2 SVGEGT. The CDR3, as DNA: TGTGCCAGCAGCTTAGGAGCAGGGGGCGGCAATGAGCAGTTCTTC. It encodes CASSLGAGGGNEQFF.

The CDR3 region has the DNA TGTGCCAGCAGGGATGCTAGCGGGAGGTACAATGAGCAGTTCTTC. Translating gives CASRDASGRYNEQFF. J is TRBJ2-1 and V is TRBV28; 11 nucleotides match TRBD2. J lost 4 bases, V lost 6 bases, and 5 bases had no gene match. Germline CDR1 and CDR2: MDHEN and SYDVKM. This CDR3 is built from 15 residues. Looking up the rest from reference TRBV28 and TRBJ2-1 gives the full variable domain: DVKVTQSSRYLVKRTGEKVFLECVQDMDHENMFWYRQDPGLGLRLIYFSYDVKMKEKGDIPEGYSVSREKKERFSLILESASTNQTSMYLCASRDASGRYNEQFFGPGTRLTVL.

The chain has TRBV27 and TRBJ2-1, with 10 positions matching TRBD2. The CDR3 is made up of 13 amino acids. V lost 7 bases to trimming and J lost 11 bases; unmatched junction nucleotides: 8. Germline V lookup: CDR1 MNHEY, CDR2 SMNVEV (reference sequence). DNA of the CDR3: TGTGCCAGCATTGCACTAGCGGGAAGGAAGCAGTTCTTC. Translation gives CASIALAGRKQFF.

V gene TRBV7-9 combines with J gene TRBJ2-3; possibly TRBD2 for D (5 bases). From germline, CDR1 is SEHNR and CDR2 FQNEAQ (reference sequence). The CDR3 is 18 residues long. V shed 0 bases and J shed 0 bases, with 16 bases lying between them. The chain's CDR3 is CASSLAWGGAASTDTQYF. In nucleotides, the CDR3 is TGTGCCAGCAGCTTAGCGTGGGGTGGAGCGGCGAGCACAGATACGCAGTATTTT.

The J gene is TRBJ1-2, the V gene TRBV16; D possibly corresponds to TRBD1 (5 bases). The germline V gene encodes CDR1 KGHSY and CDR2 FQNENV. V shed 4 bases and J shed 4 bases, with 7 bases lying between them. The CDR3 has 12 amino acids. CDR3 sequence: CASSPDSYGYTF. In DNA form, the CDR3 reads TGTGCCAGCAGCCCTGACAGCTATGGCTACACCTTC. Complete variable domain (other parts from reference TRBV16 and TRBJ1-2): GEEVAQTPKHLVRGEGQKAKLYCAPIKGHSYVFWYQQVLKNEFKFLISFQNENVFDETGMPKERFSAKCLPNSPCSLEIQATKLEDSAVYFCASSPDSYGYTFGSGTRLTVV.

The chain joins TRBV29-1 to TRBJ2-1; no firm D call. Germline V gene data show CDR1 as SQVTM and CDR2 as ANQGSEA. V shed 3 bases and J shed 5 bases, with 8 bases lying between them. The CDR3 runs 12 residues. The CDR3 DNA follows: TGCAGCGTTGATACGGTAAACAATGAGCAGTTCTTC. Protein sequence: CSVDTVNNEQFF.